The T cell receptor beta chain under discussion was sequenced for a study of cytomegalovirus exposure and HLA in healthy donors. Germline loops: CDR1 SGHRS, CDR2 YFSETQ. V lost 4 bases and J lost 6; bases outside the gene matches: 13. The CDR3 has 15 amino acids. The PCR used 60 Vbeta and 13 Jbeta primers. Data came from immunoSEQ multiplex PCR; TCRdb stores just in-frame clones and leaves some out. Here the sample spans approximately 100,000 clones, roughly three quarters being singletons. This chain joins TRBV5-1 and TRBJ2-7; 7 nucleotides agree with TRBD1. Sequenced material: PBMCs. The source of this sequence is a woman aged 40 to 49 in good health and CMV-seronegative. The CDR3 reads CASSKPETGYREQYF. In DNA form, the CDR3 reads TGCGCCAGCAGCAAACCTGAGACAGGGTATCGCGAGCAGTACTTC.